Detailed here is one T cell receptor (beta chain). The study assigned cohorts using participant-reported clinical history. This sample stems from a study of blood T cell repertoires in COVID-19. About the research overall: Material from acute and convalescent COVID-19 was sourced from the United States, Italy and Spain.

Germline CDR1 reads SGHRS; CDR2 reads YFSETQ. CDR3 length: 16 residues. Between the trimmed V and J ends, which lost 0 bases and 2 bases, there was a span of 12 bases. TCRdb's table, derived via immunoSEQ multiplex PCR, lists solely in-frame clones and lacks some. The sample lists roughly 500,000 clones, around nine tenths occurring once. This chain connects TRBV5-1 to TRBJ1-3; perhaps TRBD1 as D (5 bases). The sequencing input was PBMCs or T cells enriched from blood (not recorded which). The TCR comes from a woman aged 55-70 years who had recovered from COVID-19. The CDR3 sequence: CASSLAGGVAGNTIYF. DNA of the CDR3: TGCGCCAGCAGCTTGGCGGGGGGAGTCGCTGGAAACACCATATATTTT.